These T cell receptor beta chains were read from a single sample in a study of Ad26.COV2.S vaccination and SARS-CoV-2 variants. Sequencing was performed with immunoSEQ multiplex PCR; in TCRdb, only in-frame clones are kept and a portion is missing. The sample lists a few hundred thousand clones, around four fifths occurring once. Material: peripheral blood, obtained in a trial of Ad26.COV2.S vaccine versus placebo. The receptor source for this set is a person between 18 and 60 years old who received the Ad26.COV2.S COVID-19 vaccine or a placebo. Both conserved end residues are part of each CDR3. The order of the fields is D gene, J gene, V gene, clone size, CDR3 DNA, CDR3 protein. A D gene is named only where the DNA matches it firmly. A clone size is listed for some rows: how often the clone was seen (once, few, many), or a class if it is expanded.

>TRBD2|TRBJ2-5|TRBV5-5|-
TGTGCCAGCAGCTTGCTTCCTGCTAGCGGATCCCAAGAGACCCAGTACTTC
CASSLLPASGSQETQYF
>-|TRBJ1-2|TRBV19|-
TGTGCCAGTAGTATAATTTCAGGGGCAGGAGGCTACACCTTC
CASSIISGAGGYTF
>-|TRBJ2-7|TRBV7-9|few
TGTGCCAGCAGCTTTCACAGGGACCCCTACGAGCAGTACTTC
CASSFHRDPYEQYF
>-|TRBJ2-7|TRBV7-9|once
TGTGCCAGCAGCGCCGCCGTAGGACACTACGAGCAGTACTTC
CASSAAVGHYEQYF
>-|TRBJ1-2|TRBV5-1|-
TGCGCCAGCAGCAGCGGGGACTCTGGGTACGGCTACACCTTC
CASSSGDSGYGYTF
>-|TRBJ1-2|TRBV11-2|-
TGTGCCAGCAGCTTAGCCCCGGCGGTCTATGGCTACACCTTC
CASSLAPAVYGYTF
>-|TRBJ2-3|TRBV15|-
TGTGCCACCAGCAGAAGCCGGCTTGGGGGCGTGGGAGATACGCAGTATTTT
CATSRSRLGGVGDTQYF
>-|TRBJ1-5|TRBV2|-
TGTGCCAGCAGTCCCCTACGGGTCGGCAATCAGCCCCAGCATTTT
CASSPLRVGNQPQHF
>TRBD1|TRBJ2-7|TRBV27|-
TGTGCCAGCTCCCTTTTGCCGGGACAGAGCGACGAGCAGTACTTC
CASSLLPGQSDEQYF
>-|TRBJ2-2|TRBV9|-
TGTGCCAGCAGCTTCTCGACTAGAATGACCGGGGAGCTGTTTTTT
CASSFSTRMTGELFF
>TRBD1|TRBJ1-3|TRBV5-5|-
TGTGCCAGCAGCTCTATGACAGGGGGGTCTGGAAACACCATATATTTT
CASSSMTGGSGNTIYF
>-|TRBJ1-5|TRBV2|-
TGTGCCAGCAGTGAATCGTGGATAGATCAGCCCCAGCATTTT
CASSESWIDQPQHF
>-|TRBJ1-3|TRBV19|-
TGTGCCAGTAGTCCCACTACTAGGGGAAACACCATATATTTT
CASSPTTRGNTIYF
>TRBD2|TRBJ2-1|TRBV18|few
TGTGCCAGCTCACCGTGGGGGGGCAATGAGCAGTTCTTC
CASSPWGGNEQFF
>-|TRBJ1-5|TRBV12-3/TRBV12-4|-
TGTGCCAGCAGTTCTAATCAGCCCCAGCATTTT
CASSSNQPQHF
>-|TRBJ1-1|TRBV1|-
TGCACCAGCAGCCCCCGCTCGTGGGGAGAGCTTGGTGAAGCTTTCTTT
CTSSPRSWGELGEAFF
>TRBD2|TRBJ2-7|TRBV10-3|many
TGTGCCACAGGAGCGGGGGGAGCGGGGAACTCCTACGAGCAGTACTTC
CATGAGGAGNSYEQYF
>-|TRBJ1-2|TRBV11-3|-
TGTGCCAGGAACAGGGATGGCTACACCTTC
CARNRDGYTF